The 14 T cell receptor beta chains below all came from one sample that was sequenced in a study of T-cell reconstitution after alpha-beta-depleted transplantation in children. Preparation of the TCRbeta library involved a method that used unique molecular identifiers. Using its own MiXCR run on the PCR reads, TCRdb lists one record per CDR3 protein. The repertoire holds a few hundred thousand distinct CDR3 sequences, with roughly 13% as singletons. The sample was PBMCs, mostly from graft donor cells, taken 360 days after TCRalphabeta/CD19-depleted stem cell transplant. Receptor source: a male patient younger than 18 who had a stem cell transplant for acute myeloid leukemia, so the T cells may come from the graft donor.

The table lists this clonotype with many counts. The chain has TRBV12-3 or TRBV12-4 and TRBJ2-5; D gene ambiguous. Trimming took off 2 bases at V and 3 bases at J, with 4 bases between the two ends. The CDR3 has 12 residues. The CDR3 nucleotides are TGTGCCAGCAGTTTATTAGAAGAGACCCAGTACTTC. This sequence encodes CASSLLEETQYF.

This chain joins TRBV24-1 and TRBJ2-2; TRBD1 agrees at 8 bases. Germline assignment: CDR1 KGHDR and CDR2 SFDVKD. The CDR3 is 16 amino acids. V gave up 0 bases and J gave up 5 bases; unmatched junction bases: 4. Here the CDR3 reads CATSDLDRGWTGELFF. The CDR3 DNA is TGTGCCACCAGTGATTTGGACAGGGGCTGGACCGGGGAGCTGTTTTTT.

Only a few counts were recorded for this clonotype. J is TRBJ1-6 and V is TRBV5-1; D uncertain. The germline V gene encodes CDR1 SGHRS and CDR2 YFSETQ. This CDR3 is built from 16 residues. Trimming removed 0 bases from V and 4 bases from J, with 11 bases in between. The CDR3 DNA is TGCGCCAGCAGCTTGGACGGTCCGAATTATAATTCACCCCTCCACTTT. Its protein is CASSLDGPNYNSPLHF.

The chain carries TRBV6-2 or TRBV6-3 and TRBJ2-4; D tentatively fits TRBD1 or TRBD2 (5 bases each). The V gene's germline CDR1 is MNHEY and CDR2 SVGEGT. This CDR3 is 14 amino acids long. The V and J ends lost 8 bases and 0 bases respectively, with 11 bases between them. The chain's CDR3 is CASGTLGAKNIQYF. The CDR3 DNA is TGTGCCAGCGGGACGTTGGGAGCCAAAAACATTCAGTACTTC.

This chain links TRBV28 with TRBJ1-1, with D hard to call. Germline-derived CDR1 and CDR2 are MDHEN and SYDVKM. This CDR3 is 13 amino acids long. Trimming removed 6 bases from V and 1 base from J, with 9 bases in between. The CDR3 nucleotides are TGTGCCAGCAGAAAGAGGGAGAACACTGAAGCTTTCTTT. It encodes CASRKRENTEAFF.

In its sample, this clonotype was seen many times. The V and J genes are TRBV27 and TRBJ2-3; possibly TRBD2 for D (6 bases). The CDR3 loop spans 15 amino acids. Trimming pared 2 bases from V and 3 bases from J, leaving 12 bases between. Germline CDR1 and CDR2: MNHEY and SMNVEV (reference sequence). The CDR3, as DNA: TGTGCCAGCAGTTTAAGTTGGGGGGTGACAGATACGCAGTATTTT. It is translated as CASSLSWGVTDTQYF.

CDR3 loop: CASSPAQGPSSGNTIYF. As DNA, the CDR3 is TGTGCCAGCTCACCAGCTCAGGGCCCTAGCTCTGGAAACACCATATATTTT. This chain joins TRBV18 and TRBJ1-3; a weak D match, TRBD1 (5 bases). Germline lookup yields CDR1 KGHSH and CDR2 LQKENI. V lost 2 bases to trimming and J lost 0 bases, with 14 bases between them. The CDR3 runs 17 residues.

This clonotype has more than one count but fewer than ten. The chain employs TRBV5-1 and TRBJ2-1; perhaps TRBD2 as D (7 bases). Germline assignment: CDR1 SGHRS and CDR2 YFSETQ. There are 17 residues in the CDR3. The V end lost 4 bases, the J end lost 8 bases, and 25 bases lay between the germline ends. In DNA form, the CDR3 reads TGCGCCAGCAGCCCCGGAGGGGGGGCGCTCCAGATGGATGAGCAGTTCTTC. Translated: CASSPGGGALQMDEQFF.

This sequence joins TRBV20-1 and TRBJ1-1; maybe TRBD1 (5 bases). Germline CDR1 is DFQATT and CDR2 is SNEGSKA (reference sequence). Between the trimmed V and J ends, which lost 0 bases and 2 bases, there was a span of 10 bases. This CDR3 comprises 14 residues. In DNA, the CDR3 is TGCAGTGCTAGAGATCGGCAGGGAAACACTGAAGCTTTCTTT. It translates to CSARDRQGNTEAFF.

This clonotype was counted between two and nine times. The CDR3 nucleotides are TGCAGCGCTCGAAAAGCCCAAGATACGCAGTATTTT. Protein product: CSARKAQDTQYF. The genes are TRBV29-1 and TRBJ2-3, with D uncertain. There are 12 residues in the CDR3. Germline V lookup: CDR1 SQVTM, CDR2 ANQGSEA. V was cut by 7 bases and J by 5 bases, with 13 bases left in between.

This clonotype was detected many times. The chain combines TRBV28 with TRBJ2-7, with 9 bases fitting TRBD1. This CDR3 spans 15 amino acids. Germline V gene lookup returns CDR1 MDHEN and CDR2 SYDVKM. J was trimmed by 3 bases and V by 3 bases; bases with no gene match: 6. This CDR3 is CASSFTGGSFYEQYF. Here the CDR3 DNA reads TGTGCCAGCAGTTTTACAGGGGGCTCTTTCTACGAGCAGTACTTC.

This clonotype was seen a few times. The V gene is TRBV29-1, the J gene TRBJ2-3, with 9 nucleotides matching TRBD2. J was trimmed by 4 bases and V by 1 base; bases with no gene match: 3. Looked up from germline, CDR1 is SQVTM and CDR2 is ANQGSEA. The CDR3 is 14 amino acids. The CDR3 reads CSVEAGLAPDTQYF. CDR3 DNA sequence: TGCAGCGTTGAAGCGGGACTAGCCCCAGATACGCAGTATTTT.

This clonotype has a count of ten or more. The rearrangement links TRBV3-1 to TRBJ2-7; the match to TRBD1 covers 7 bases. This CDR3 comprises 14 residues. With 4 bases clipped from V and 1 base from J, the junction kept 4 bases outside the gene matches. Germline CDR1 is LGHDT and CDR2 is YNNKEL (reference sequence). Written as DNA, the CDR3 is TGTGCCAGCAGCCGACAGGGAAATTCCTACGAGCAGTACTTC. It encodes CASSRQGNSYEQYF.

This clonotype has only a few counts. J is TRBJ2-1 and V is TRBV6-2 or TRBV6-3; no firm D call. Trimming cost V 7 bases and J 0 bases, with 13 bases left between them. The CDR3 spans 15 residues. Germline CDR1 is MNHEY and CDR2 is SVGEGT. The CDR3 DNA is TGTGCCAGCACCCCGGTGGTCTCCTCCTACAATGAGCAGTTCTTC. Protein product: CASTPVVSSYNEQFF.